These 14 T cell receptor beta chains were sequenced from one sample in a study of T-cell reconstitution after alpha-beta-depleted transplantation in children. Preparation of the TCRbeta library involved a method that used unique molecular identifiers. TCRdb used MiXCR to reprocess the PCR reads, holding one entry per CDR3 protein. The repertoire holds 250,000 to 300,000 distinct CDR3 sequences, with more than 8% as singletons. Specimen: PBMCs from the stem cell graft donor, collected from the stem cell graft. These receptor sequences come from a human donor who donated a stem cell graft to a child with SCID.

This clonotype was seen a handful of times. The chain is built from TRBV7-9 and TRBJ1-5, with 7 bases identical to TRBD1. This CDR3 has 16 amino acids. The junction had 7 bases not matched to a gene; V was cut back by 4 bases and J by 1 base. The germline V gene has CDR1 SEHNR and CDR2 FQNEAQ (reference sequence). CDR3 nucleotides: TGTGCCAGCAGCTCAACGACAGGGTTAAGCAATCAGCCCCAGCATTTT. Protein product: CASSSTTGLSNQPQHF.

V is TRBV4-2 and J is TRBJ2-7, with D possibly TRBD2 on 7 matching bases. Germline V gives CDR1 LGHNA, CDR2 YNFKEQ. The CDR3 has 16 amino acids. V dropped 3 bases and J dropped 1 base, with 16 bases sitting between them. The CDR3 coding sequence is TGTGCCAGCAGCCAGTCCCAGGGGAGGGGATCCTACGAGCAGTACTTC. Its protein is CASSQSQGRGSYEQYF.

This chain links TRBV6-1 with TRBJ1-1; a possible D gene is TRBD1 (5 bases). CDR3 length: 13 residues. Per the germline V gene, CDR1 is MNHNS and CDR2 is SASEGT. CDR3 sequence (DNA): TGTGCAAACCAGGGCCCGGAGTTCGCTGAAGCTTTCTTT. Protein sequence: CANQGPEFAEAFF.

This chain connects TRBV9 to TRBJ1-4; 10 positions agree with TRBD1. With 4 bases clipped from V and 7 bases from J, the junction kept 7 bases outside the gene matches. The CDR3 consists of 15 residues. The germline gives CDR1 SGDLS, CDR2 YYNGEE. CDR3 DNA sequence: TGTGCCAGCAGCCCTCCCGGGACAGGGGCTGAAAAACTGTTTTTT. Its translation is CASSPPGTGAEKLFF.

Regarding this clonotype: It may be a read error: a sequence one base away is much more abundant. V and J are TRBV5-1 and TRBJ1-1; D not resolved. CDR3 length: 13 residues. Germline V gene data show CDR1 as SGHRS and CDR2 as YFSETQ. CDR3 bases: TGCGCCAGCAGCTTGTTGGTGAGCACTGAAGCTTTATTT. It encodes CASSLLVSTEALF.

Remarks on this clonotype: A single base separates this from a much larger clone, so it may be a read error. This chain uses TRBV7-3 with TRBJ2-2; weak D call: TRBD1 (6 bases). The V end lost 5 bases, the J end lost 1 base, and 14 bases lay between the germline ends. Germline V lookup: CDR1 SGHTA, CDR2 FQGTGA. This CDR3 contains 16 residues. The CDR3 coding sequence is TGTGCCAGCAGCGTCCGATGGACAGTGAACACCGGGGAGCTGTTTTTT. This encodes CASSVRWTVNTGELFF.

The chain employs TRBV10-3 and TRBJ1-1, with D unclear. Germline values: CDR1 ENHRY, CDR2 SYGVKD. The V end lost 5 bases, the J end lost 0 bases, and 7 bases lay between the germline ends. This CDR3 comprises 13 residues. CDR3: CAISSAVNTEAFF. The CDR3 coding sequence is TGTGCCATCAGTTCAGCAGTGAACACTGAAGCTTTCTTT.

In nucleotides, the CDR3 is TGTGCCAGCAGTGACGGACTAGCGGCAGAAGAGACCCAGTACTTC. Encoded protein: CASSDGLAAEETQYF. The chain joins TRBV12-3 or TRBV12-4 to TRBJ2-5; TRBD2 aligns across 10 bases. After removal of 5 bases from V and 3 bases from J, the junction contained 6 bases not matched to a gene. The CDR3 consists of 15 residues.

J is TRBJ2-3 and V is TRBV7-4; D perhaps matches TRBD2 (6 bases). The CDR3 loop spans 16 amino acids. CDR1 SGHVT and CDR2 SQSDAQ come from the germline V gene. DNA of the CDR3: TGTGCTAGAATGCTCCGAGCCCGGGGGAGCACAGATACGCAGTATTTT. It encodes CARMLRARGSTDTQYF.

The chain carries TRBV24-1 and TRBJ2-5; the match to TRBD1 covers 7 bases. Germline V CDR1 and CDR2: KGHDR, SFDVKD. The CDR3 runs to 14 residues. After removal of 3 bases from V and 3 bases from J, the junction contained 3 bases not matched to a gene. CDR3 sequence (DNA): TGTGCCACCAGTGATCCTACAGGGGAAGAGACCCAGTACTTC. As protein: CATSDPTGEETQYF.

The table lists this clonotype with a few counts. This rearrangement joins TRBV7-7 to TRBJ2-5; tentative D call: TRBD2 (5 bases). There are 15 residues in the CDR3. Between the trimmed V and J ends, which lost 3 bases and 0 bases, there was a span of 11 bases. CDR1 is SSHAT, CDR2 FNYEAQ, per germline (reference sequence). This chain's CDR3 is CASSLSRGYQETQYF. In DNA form, the CDR3 reads TGTGCCAGCAGCTTGAGTCGAGGGTACCAAGAGACCCAGTACTTC. Drawing the rest from reference TRBV7-7 and TRBJ2-5, the complete variable domain is GAGVSQSPRYKVTKRGQDVTLRCDPISSHATLYWYQQALGQGPEFLTYFNYEAQPDKSGLPSDRFSAERPEGSISTLTIQRTEQRDSAMYRCASSLSRGYQETQYFGPGTRLLVL.

As for this clonotype: One junction end does not reproduce the germline sequence, and a read error may be involved. V usage is TRBV9 and J usage is TRBJ2-1; D is tentatively TRBD1 or TRBD2 (5 bases each). The CDR3 covers 10 residues. Germline lookup yields CDR1 SGDLS and CDR2 YYNGEE. The CDR3 is CASSGDGPIF. CDR3 nucleotide sequence: TGTGCCAGCAGCGGGGACGGCCCGATCTTC. Combining the CDR3 with reference TRBV9 and TRBJ2-1 gives the whole variable domain DSGVTQTPKHLITATGQRVTLRCSPRSGDLSVYWYQQSLDQGLQFLIQYYNGEERAKGNILERFSAQQFPDLHSELNLSSLELGDSALYFCASSGDGPIFGPGTRLTVL.

V usage is TRBV6-1 and J usage is TRBJ1-5; no definite D call. From germline, CDR1 is MNHNS and CDR2 SASEGT. The CDR3 is 13 residues long. The V end lost 3 bases, the J end lost 0 bases, and 3 bases lay between the germline ends. DNA of the CDR3: TGTGCCAGCAGTGACGGTAGCAATCAGCCCCAGCATTTT. Protein: CASSDGSNQPQHF.

The V call is TRBV10-3, the J call TRBJ2-4; tentatively, D is TRBD1 (5 bases). Germline CDR1 is ENHRY and CDR2 is SYGVKD. This CDR3 contains 19 residues. V was pared by 8 bases and J by 0 bases, with 26 bases between. The CDR3 DNA follows: TGTGCCATCTCCAAAACCCTCACGAGGCCAGGGATAGCCAAAAACATTCAGTACTTC. It is translated as CAISKTLTRPGIAKNIQYF.